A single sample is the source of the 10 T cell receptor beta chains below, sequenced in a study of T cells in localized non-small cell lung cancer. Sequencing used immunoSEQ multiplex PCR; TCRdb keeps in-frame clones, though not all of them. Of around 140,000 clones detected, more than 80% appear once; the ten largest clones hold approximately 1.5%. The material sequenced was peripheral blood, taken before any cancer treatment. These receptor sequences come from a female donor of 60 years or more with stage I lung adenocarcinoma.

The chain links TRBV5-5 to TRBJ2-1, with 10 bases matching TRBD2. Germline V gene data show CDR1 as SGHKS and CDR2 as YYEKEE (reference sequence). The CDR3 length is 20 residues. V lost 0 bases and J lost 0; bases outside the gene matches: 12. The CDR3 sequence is CASSLARTSGTLSSYNEQFF. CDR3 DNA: TGTGCCAGCAGCTTGGCCCGAACTAGCGGGACCTTGAGCTCCTACAATGAGCAGTTCTTC.

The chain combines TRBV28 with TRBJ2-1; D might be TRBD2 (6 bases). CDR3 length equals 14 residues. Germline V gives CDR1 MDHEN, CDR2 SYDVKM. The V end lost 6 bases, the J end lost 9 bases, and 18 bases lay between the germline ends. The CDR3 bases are TGTGCCAGCAGCACGCGAGGAGGGCGCCGTGAGCAGTTCTTC. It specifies CASSTRGGRREQFF.

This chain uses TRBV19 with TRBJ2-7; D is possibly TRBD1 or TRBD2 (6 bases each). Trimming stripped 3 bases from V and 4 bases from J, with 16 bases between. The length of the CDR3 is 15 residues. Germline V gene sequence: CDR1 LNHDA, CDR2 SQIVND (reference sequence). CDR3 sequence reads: CASSILDRRGYEQYF. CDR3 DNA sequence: TGTGCCAGTAGTATCCTAGACAGGAGGGGATACGAGCAGTACTTC.

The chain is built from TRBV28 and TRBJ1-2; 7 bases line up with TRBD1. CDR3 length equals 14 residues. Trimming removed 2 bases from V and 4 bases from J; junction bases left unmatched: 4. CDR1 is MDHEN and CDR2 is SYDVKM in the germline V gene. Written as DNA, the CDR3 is TGTGCCAGCAGTTTAGCAGGGGGGTCCTATGGCTACACCTTC. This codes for CASSLAGGSYGYTF.

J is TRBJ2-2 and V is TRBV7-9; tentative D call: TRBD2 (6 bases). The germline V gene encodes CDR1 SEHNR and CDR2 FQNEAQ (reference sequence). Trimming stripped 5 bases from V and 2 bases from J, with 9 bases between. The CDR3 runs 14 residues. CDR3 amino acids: CASSNGLNTGELFF. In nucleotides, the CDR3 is TGTGCCAGCAGCAACGGACTAAACACCGGGGAGCTGTTTTTT.

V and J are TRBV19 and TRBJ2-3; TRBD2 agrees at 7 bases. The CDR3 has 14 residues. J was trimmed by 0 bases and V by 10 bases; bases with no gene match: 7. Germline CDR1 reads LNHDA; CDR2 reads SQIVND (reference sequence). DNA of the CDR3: TGTGCCACTAAAACTAGCGCTAGCACAGATACGCAGTATTTT. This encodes CATKTSASTDTQYF.

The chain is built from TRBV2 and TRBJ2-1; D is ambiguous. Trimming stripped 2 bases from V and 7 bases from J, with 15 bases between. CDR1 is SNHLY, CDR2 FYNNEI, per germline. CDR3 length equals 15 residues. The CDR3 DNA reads TGTGCCAGCAGTGAACCCGACTCGTTCCAGAATGAGCAGTTCTTC. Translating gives CASSEPDSFQNEQFF.

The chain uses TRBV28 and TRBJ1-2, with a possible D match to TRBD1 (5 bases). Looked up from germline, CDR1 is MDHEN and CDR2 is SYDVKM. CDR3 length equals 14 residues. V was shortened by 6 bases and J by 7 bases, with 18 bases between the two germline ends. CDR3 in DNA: TGTGCCAGCAGCCCCGGGGGGGAGTGGCTTGGCTACACCTTC. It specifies CASSPGGEWLGYTF.

DNA of the CDR3: TGTGCCAGCAGGCTCTCTGGAAACACCATATATTTT. It translates to CASRLSGNTIYF. The V call is TRBV6-1, the J call TRBJ1-3; D remains ambiguous. The V end lost 6 bases, the J end lost 0 bases, and 3 bases lay between the germline ends. The CDR3 has 12 residues. Germline loops: CDR1 MNHNS, CDR2 SASEGT.

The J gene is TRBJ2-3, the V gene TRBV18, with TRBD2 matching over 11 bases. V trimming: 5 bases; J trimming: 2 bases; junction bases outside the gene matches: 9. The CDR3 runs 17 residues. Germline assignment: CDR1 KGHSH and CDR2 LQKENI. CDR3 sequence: CASSSYSSGRSTDTQYF. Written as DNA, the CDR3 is TGTGCCAGCTCATCCTATTCTAGCGGGAGGTCCACAGATACGCAGTATTTT.